This is a list of T cell receptor beta chains from one sample in a study of T cell repertoires and HLA-DP antigens. Sequencing used immunoSEQ multiplex PCR; TCRdb keeps in-frame clones, though not all of them. The sample consists of roughly 120,000 clones, about 91% of them appearing once. Their antigen targets remain unknown. Material: CD4+ T cells from PBMCs. Source of these receptors: a woman under 30 in good health and CMV-seronegative. The CDR3 runs from the conserved cysteine through the conserved F or W. Some rows mark clone size as missing; the rest say once, few, many or name a class of expanded clone.

j_call	cdr3_length	v_call	clone_size	cdr3_aa
TRBJ2-1	17	TRBV11-2	-	CASSSLRHRGSYNEQFF
TRBJ1-3	10	TRBV10-1	-	CASRGHTIYF
TRBJ2-1	14	TRBV6-1	once	CASIRGGVTNEQFF
TRBJ2-3	15	TRBV9	-	CASTPSGSRTDTQYF
TRBJ1-2	17	TRBV19	-	CASSTGTGVGANYGYTF
TRBJ1-1	14	TRBV19	-	CASSIGPRHNEAFF
TRBJ1-2	13	TRBV5-1	once	CASSYGQGMGYTF
TRBJ2-4	10	TRBV29-1	-	CSARDREMYF
TRBJ2-5	19	TRBV7-2	-	CASSFRVGLDGSRGETQYF
TRBJ2-2	14	TRBV11-2	-	CASSLDGLTGELFF
TRBJ1-2	13	TRBV5-8	-	CASSPNQQFSYTF
TRBJ1-2	16	TRBV19	-	CASRGGQGIPSYGYTF
TRBJ1-3	14	TRBV30	-	CAWSLGDSGNTIYF
TRBJ1-1	18	TRBV27	-	CASSPVRGQGLSRTEAFF
TRBJ2-3	11	TRBV20-1	-	CSARESDTQYF
TRBJ2-5	16	TRBV9	-	CASSVVLDRVGETQYF
TRBJ2-2	15	TRBV5-1	-	CASSPWTVGTGELFF
TRBJ1-5	14	TRBV19	-	CASSIVPGDQPQHF
TRBJ1-2	15	TRBV9	-	CASRRSLGAQYGYTF
TRBJ1-1	15	TRBV29-1	once	CSVEGGQGAGTEAFF
TRBJ2-1	16	TRBV5-5	-	CASSLAGLAGVNEQFF
TRBJ1-6	13	TRBV2	-	CASNRGRNSPLHF